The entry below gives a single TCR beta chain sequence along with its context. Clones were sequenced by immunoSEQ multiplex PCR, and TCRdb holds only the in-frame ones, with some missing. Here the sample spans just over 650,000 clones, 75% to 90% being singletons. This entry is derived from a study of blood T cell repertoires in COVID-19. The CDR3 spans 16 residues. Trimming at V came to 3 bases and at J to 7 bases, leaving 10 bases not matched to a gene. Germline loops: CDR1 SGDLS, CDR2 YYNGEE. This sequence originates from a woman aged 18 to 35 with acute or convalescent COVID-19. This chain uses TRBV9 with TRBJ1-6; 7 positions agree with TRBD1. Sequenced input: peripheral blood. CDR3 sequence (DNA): TGTGCCAGCAGCGACCACAGGGGAGGATGGAATTCACCCCTCCACTTT. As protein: CASSDHRGGWNSPLHF.